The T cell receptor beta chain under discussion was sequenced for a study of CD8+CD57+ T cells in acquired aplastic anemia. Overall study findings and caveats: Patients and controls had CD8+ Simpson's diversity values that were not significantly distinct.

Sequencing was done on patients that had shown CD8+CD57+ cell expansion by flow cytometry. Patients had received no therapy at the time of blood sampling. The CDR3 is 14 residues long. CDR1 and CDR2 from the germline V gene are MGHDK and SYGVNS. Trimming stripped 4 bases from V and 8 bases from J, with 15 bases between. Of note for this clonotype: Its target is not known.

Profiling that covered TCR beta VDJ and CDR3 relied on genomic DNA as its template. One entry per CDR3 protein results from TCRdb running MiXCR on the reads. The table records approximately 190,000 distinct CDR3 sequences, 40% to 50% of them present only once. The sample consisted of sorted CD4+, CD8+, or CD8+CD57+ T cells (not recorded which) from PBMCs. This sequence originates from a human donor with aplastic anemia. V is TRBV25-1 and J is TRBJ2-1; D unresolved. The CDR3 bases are TGTGCCAGCAGTGCTACACACCTCGTATATGAGCAGTTCTTC. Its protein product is CASSATHLVYEQFF.